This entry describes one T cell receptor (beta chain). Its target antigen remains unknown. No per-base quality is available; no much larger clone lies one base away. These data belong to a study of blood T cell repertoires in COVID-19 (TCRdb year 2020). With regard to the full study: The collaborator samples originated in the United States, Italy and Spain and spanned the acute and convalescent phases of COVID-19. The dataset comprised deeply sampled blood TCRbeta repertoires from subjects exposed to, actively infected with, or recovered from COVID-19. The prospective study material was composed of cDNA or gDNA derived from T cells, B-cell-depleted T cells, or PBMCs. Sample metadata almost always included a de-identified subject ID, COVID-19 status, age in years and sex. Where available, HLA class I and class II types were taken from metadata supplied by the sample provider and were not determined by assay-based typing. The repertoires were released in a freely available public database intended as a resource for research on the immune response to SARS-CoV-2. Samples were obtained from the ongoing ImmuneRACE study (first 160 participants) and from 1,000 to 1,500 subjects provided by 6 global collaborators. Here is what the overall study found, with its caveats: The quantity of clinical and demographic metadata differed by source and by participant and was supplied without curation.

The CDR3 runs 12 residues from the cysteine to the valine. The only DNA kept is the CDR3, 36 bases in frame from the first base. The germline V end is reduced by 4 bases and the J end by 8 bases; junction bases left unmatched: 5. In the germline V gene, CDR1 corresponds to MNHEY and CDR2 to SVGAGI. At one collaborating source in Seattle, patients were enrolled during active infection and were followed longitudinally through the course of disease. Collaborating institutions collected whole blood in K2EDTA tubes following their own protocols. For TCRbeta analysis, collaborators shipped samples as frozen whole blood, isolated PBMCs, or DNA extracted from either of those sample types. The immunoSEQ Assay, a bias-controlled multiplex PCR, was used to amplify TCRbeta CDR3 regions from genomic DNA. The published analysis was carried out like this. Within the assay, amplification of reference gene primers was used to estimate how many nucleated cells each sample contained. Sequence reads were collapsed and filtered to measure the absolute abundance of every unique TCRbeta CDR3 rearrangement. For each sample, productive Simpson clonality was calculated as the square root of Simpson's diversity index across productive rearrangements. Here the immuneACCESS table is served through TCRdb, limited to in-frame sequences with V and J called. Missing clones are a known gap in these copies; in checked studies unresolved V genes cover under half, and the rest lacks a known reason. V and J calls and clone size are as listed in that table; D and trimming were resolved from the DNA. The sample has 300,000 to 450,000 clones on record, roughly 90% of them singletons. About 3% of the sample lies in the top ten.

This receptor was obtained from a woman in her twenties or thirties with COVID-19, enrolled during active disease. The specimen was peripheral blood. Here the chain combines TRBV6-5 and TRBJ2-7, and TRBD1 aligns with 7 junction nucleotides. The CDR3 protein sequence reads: CASSFGQEKQYV. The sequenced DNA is TGTGCCAGCAGTTTCGGACAGGAAAAGCAGTACGTC.